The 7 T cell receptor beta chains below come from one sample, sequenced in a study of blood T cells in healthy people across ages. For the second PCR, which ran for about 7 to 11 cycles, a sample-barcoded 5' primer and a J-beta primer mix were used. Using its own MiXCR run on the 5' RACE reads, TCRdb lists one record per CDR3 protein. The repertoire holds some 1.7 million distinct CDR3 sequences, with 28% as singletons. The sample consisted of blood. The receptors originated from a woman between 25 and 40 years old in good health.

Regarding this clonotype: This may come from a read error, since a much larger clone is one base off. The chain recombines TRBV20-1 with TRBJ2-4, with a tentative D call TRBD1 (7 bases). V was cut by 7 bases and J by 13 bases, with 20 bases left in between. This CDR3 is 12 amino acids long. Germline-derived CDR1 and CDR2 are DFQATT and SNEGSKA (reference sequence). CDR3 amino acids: CSVGQGGNEQYF. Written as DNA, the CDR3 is TGCAGTGTCGGGCAGGGGGGCAATGAGCAGTACTTC.

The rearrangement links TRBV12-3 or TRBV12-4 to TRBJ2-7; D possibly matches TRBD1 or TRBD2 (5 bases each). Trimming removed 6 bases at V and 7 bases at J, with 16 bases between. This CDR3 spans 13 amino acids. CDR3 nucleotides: TGTGCCAGCAGACGAGACGGGGCCTGGGAGCAGTACTTC. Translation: CASRRDGAWEQYF.

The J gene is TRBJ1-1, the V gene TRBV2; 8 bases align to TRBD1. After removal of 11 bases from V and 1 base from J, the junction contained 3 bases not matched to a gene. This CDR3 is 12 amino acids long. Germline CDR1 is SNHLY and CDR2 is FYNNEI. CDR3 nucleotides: TGTGCCGGCGGGACAGGGAACACTGAAGCTTTCTTT. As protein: CAGGTGNTEAFF.

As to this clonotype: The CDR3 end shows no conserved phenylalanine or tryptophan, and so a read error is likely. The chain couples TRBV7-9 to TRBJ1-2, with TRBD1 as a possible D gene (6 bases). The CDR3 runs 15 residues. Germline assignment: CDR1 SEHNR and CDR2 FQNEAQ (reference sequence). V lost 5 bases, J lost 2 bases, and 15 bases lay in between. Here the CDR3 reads CASSEGRGENYGYTY. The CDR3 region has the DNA TGTGCCAGCAGCGAAGGCAGGGGAGAGAACTATGGCTACACCTAC.

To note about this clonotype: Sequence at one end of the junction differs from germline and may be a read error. The CDR3 sequence is CASSPDSSWGELFF. The CDR3 DNA sequence: TGTGCCAGCAGCCCGGACTCCTCCTGGGGGGAGTTGTTTTTT. The V gene is TRBV3-1, the J gene TRBJ2-2; a possible D gene is TRBD2 (6 bases). The V gene's germline CDR1 is LGHDT and CDR2 YNNKEL (reference sequence). The CDR3 covers 14 residues.

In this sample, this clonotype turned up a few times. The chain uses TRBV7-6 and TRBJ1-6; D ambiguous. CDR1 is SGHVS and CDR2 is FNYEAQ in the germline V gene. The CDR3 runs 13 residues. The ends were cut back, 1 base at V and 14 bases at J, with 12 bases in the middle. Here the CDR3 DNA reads TGTGCCAGCAGCTTAGGTGCGGTTGGTGCCCTCCACTTT. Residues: CASSLGAVGALHF.

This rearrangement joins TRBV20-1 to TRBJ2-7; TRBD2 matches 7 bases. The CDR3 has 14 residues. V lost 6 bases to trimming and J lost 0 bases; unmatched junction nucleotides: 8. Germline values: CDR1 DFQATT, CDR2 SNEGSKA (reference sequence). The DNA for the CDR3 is TGCAGTGCGACAGACCGGGACTACTCCTACGAGCAGTACTTC. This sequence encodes CSATDRDYSYEQYF.